This paragraph covers one T cell receptor (beta chain) sequence. Trimming removed 7 bases at V and 2 bases at J, with 18 bases between. Per the germline V gene, CDR1 is MNHEY and CDR2 is SMNVEV (reference sequence). The CDR3 runs 15 residues. The data were obtained in a study of control samples from healthy donors and cancer patients. The protocol was immunoSEQ multiplex PCR, while the TCRdb copy is restricted to in-frame clones and leaves out a portion. Among about 20,000 clones listed, 88% were seen once. The chain has TRBV27 and TRBJ2-7; tentative D call: TRBD2 (6 bases). The receptor comes from a woman aged 55-70 years with head and neck cancer. Sequenced material: PBMCs. CDR3 sequence: CASKNSEGLTYEQYF. The CDR3 DNA reads TGTGCCAGCAAAAACTCGGAGGGATTGACCTACGAGCAGTACTTC.